This TCR beta chain was recorded in a study of blood T cells in healthy people across ages. Healthy Russian Caucasian donors spanned ages roughly 6 to 90 years. At least 7 million PBMCs were isolated per sample. The length of the CDR3 is 15 residues. In germline, CDR1 is MGHRA, CDR2 YSYEKL. Trimming at V came to 4 bases and at J to 3 bases, leaving 5 bases not matched to a gene. A few counts support this clonotype. A second PCR, run for roughly 7 to 12 cycles, used a sample-barcoded 5' primer plus a J-beta primer mix. A template-switch adaptor that had 12 random nucleotides put a tag on each cDNA molecule. TCRdb fed the 5' RACE reads into MiXCR, producing one record per CDR3 protein. The top ten hold under 8% of the sample, which has some 1.4 million distinct CDR3 sequences, 35% to 45% seen once.

This chain uses TRBV4-1 with TRBJ2-2; 7 positions match TRBD2. The sequence came from a woman under 30 in good health. Sequenced input: blood. The CDR3 loop reads CASSPAGLDTGELFF. CDR3 DNA: TGCGCCAGCAGCCCAGCGGGGTTGGACACCGGGGAGCTGTTTTTT.